The TCR beta chain described here comes from a study of beta chain features in type 1 diabetes. Study-level background: When patients were set against healthy donors, age, gender and cell yields were similar. Study-level findings and limits: Because the template was cDNA, high-expressing cells might be over-represented. PCR might pick shorter templates more often, in the same way for patients and controls. A moderate, significant TCRB CDR3 shortening appeared in type 1 diabetes across four CD4+ subsets.

A few counts support this clone. The antigen is not known. The isolated RNA, all of it, was reverse transcribed, so expressed TCRB transcripts were what got sequenced. Sequenced by immunoSEQ multiplex PCR; TCRdb stores in-frame clones only, minus some. The sample holds about 160,000 clones, approximately 62% seen once. The germline CDR1 and CDR2 sequences are MNHEY and SVGAGI. V lost 0 bases, J lost 5 bases, and 13 bases lay in between. This CDR3 region has 15 residues. Sequencing was done on a sample of naive CD4+ T cells from blood. The rearrangement uses TRBV6-5 and TRBJ1-2; no clear D. The TCR was taken from a man aged 25 to 40 with type 1 diabetes. In nucleotides, the CDR3 is TGTGCCAGCAGTTACTCTGCGGGTCTGGATTATGGCTACACCTTC. The encoded protein is CASSYSAGLDYGYTF.